In its sample, the clone carrying this T cell receptor beta chain was seen once. The data were obtained in a study of shared clonotypes between healthy human individuals. The method was immunoSEQ multiplex PCR; TCRdb's version includes in-frame clones alone and lacks a portion of them. The sample holds roughly 890,000 clones, approximately 92% seen once. Terminally differentiated effector memory CD45RA+ cells were excluded by CCR7 positive selection of CD45RO-negative cells. This CDR3 region has 12 residues. The germline gives CDR1 SEHNR, CDR2 FQNEAQ (reference sequence). Trimming cost V 5 bases and J 7 bases, with 9 bases left between them.

The sequence derives from a man between 25 and 39 years old in good health. The chain has TRBV7-9 and TRBJ2-1; D is unresolved. The source material was naive CD8+ T cells sorted from blood. Here the CDR3 reads CASSPLSNEQFF. In DNA form, the CDR3 reads TGTGCCAGCAGCCCCCTTAGTAATGAGCAGTTCTTC.